This TCR beta chain was recorded in a study of molecular identifiers for immune sequencing clone quantification. At the level of the study: Split five ways in replicates, RNA from approximately 20,000 or 98,000 naive CD8 cells had four portions sequenced. Whole-study findings and limits: Among effectors, clones above 20 RNA copies held over 97% of molecules; among naive cells, under 1%. Barcodes shared by identical TCR molecules could lead to underestimated sizes of highly expanded clones.

For bulk TCR libraries, previously described methods and listed TCR primers were used. One entry per CDR3 protein, called by TCRdb with MiXCR from the PCR reads. The data hold over 300,000 distinct CDR3 sequences, with over 20% observed a single time. This clonotype appeared a few times. Its antigen is as yet unknown. At one end, the junction sequence differs from germline, possibly due to a read error. CDR3 size: 14 residues. Germline loops: CDR1 SGDLS, CDR2 YYNGEE. The sequence came from a human donor in good health. Some libraries in this study had Jurkat cell RNA spiked in. The rearrangement uses TRBV9 and TRBJ2-5; 7 positions match TRBD1. The sequenced sample was naive CD8+ T cells from blood, with Jurkat cell RNA spiked in. Subset meaning: FACS-sorted CD8+CD4-CCR7+CD45RA+ naive T cells. The CDR3 protein is CASSLLGQEEPQYF. The CDR3, as DNA: TGTGCCAGCAGCCTACTTGGACAGGAAGAGCCCCAGTACTTC.